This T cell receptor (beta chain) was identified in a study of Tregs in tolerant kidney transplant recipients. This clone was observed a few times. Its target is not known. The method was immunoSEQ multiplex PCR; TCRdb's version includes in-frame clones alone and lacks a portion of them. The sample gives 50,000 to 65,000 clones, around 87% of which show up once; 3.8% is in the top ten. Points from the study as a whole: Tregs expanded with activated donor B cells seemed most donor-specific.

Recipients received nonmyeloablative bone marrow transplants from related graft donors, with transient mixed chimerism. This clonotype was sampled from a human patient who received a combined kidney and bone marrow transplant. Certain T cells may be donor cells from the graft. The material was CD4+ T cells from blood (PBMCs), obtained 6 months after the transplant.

The CDR3: CASRKTGIVENTGELFF. As DNA, the CDR3 is TGTGCCAGTAGGAAGACAGGGATAGTAGAAAACACCGGGGAGCTGTTTTTT. The V and J genes are TRBV19 and TRBJ2-2, with TRBD1 matching 7 bases. The J segment lost 2 bases and the V segment lost 6 bases, leaving 12 bases of the junction unmatched. The CDR3 length is 17 residues. The germline V gene has CDR1 LNHDA and CDR2 SQIVND (reference sequence).